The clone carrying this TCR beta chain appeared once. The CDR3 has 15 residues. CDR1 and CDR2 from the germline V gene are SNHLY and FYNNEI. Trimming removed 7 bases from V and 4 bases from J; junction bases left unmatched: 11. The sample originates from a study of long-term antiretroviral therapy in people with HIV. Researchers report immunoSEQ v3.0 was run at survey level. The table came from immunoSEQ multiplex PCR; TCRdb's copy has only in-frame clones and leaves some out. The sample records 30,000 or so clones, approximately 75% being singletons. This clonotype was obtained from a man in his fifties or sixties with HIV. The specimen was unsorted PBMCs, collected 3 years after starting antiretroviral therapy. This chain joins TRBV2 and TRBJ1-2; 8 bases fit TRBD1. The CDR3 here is CASNPDRALLYGYTF. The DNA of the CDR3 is TGTGCCAGCAATCCGGACAGGGCACTCCTCTATGGCTACACCTTC.